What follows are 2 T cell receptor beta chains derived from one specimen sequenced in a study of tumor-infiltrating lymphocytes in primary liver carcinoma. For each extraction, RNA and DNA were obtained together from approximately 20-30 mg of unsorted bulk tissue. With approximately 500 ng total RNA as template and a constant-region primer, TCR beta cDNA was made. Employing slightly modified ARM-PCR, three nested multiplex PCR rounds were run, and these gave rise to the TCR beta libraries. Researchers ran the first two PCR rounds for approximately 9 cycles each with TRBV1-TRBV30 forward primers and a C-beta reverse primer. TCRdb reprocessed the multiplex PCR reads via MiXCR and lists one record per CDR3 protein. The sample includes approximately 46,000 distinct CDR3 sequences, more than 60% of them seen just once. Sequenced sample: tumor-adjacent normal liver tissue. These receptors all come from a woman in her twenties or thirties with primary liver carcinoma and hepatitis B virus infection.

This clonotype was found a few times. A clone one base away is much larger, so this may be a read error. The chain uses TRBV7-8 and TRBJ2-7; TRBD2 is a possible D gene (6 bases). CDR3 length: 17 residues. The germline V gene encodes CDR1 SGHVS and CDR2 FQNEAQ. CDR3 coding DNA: TGTGTCAGCAGCTTAGTAGAGGGACTCCAGCTGGGAGACGAGCAGTACTTC. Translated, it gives CVSSLVEGLQLGDEQYF. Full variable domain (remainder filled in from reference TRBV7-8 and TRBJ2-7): GAGVSQSPRYKVAKRGQDVALRCDPISGHVSLFWYQQALGQGPEFLTYFQNEAQLDKSGLPSDRFFAERPEGSVSTLKIQRTQQEDSAVYLCVSSLVEGLQLGDEQYFGPGTRLTVT.

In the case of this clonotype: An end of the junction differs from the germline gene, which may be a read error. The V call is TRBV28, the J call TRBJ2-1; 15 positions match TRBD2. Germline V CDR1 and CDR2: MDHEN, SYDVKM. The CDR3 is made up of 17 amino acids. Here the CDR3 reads CASSRRTSGRGYNEQFF. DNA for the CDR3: TGCGCCAGCAGTAGACGGACTAGCGGGAGGGGGTACAATGAGCAGTTCTTC.